This T cell receptor beta chain is drawn from a study of neurological immune-mediated disorders. This clonotype turned up a few times. Libraries used 2 million unsorted PBMCs kept frozen in RNAlater. This CDR3 has 14 amino acids. V lost 1 base to trimming and J lost 7 bases; unmatched junction nucleotides: 8. Per the germline V gene, CDR1 is DFQATT and CDR2 is SNEGSKA (reference sequence). Using its own MiXCR run on the 5' RACE reads, TCRdb lists one record per CDR3 protein. The table includes 24,000 or so distinct CDR3 sequences, over 2% detected once. Sequences were obtained from PBMCs. The gene calls are TRBV20-1 and TRBJ1-2, with 8 bases aligning to TRBD1. The sequence derives from a woman in her 50s with multiple sclerosis. The DNA for the CDR3 is TGCAGTGCTAGAGGAGGACAGGGCCCGTTTGGCTACACCTTC. Translating gives CSARGGQGPFGYTF.